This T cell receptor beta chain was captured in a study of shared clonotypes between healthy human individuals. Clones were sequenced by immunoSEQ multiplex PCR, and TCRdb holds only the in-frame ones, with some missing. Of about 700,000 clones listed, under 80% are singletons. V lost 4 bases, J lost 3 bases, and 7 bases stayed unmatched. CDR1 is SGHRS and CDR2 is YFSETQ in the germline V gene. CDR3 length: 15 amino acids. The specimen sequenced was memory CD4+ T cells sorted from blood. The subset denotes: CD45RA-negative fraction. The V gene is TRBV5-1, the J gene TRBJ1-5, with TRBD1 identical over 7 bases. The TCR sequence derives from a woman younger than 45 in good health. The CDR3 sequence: CASSHGDRDNQPQHF. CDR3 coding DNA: TGCGCCAGCAGCCACGGAGACAGGGACAATCAGCCCCAGCATTTT.